These T cell receptor beta chains were read from a single sample in a study of T-cell memory formation after mild COVID-19. MiXCR, run by TCRdb on the 5' RACE reads, gives a single entry per CDR3 protein. The sample lists approximately 390,000 distinct CDR3 sequences; approximately 16% were seen once. The sample comprised PBMCs or a T cell subset sorted from them (not recorded which). The receptors come from a young man who had mild COVID-19 (a few samples of this study predate the infection). Cell type and time point are not known. The conserved cysteine and the conserved F or W are not part of the CDR3 here. Fields, in order: D gene, CDR3 length, clone size, V gene, CDR3 protein. D genes are given only for firm matches. Clone size is shown for a subset of rows, as once, few, many or a class of expanded clone.

TRBD1,11,few,TRBV27,ASSFRLQGVEY
NA,11,NA,TRBV5-8,ASRETGHIIQY
NA,10,few,TRBV12-3/TRBV12-4,ASSLSPQPQH
NA,14,many,TRBV5-1,ASSRTGPGAADTQY
TRBD2,13,NA,TRBV7-9,ASSPEAGGEETQY
TRBD1,13,few,TRBV9,ASSAQQGRVETQY
NA,15,NA,TRBV5-1,ASSLGSSGGRILGYT
NA,14,few,TRBV7-9,ASSTDTAHFYNEQF
NA,14,few,TRBV6-5,ASRNKGGLAKNIQY
NA,12,many,TRBV3-1,ASSHGENTGELF
NA,11,few,TRBV29-1,SVAVTGNTEAF
NA,12,NA,TRBV7-9,ASSFGPREQPQH
TRBD2,13,few,TRBV6-2/TRBV6-3,ASSYAALAADTQY
TRBD2,17,NA,TRBV3-1,ASSHLGSAAGDSYNEQF
NA,12,few,TRBV7-2,ASSARNPQETQY
NA,12,NA,TRBV6-5,ASKPSHGVTEAF
NA,14,once,TRBV3-1,ASSSGGARLVQGYT
NA,11,NA,TRBV7-2,ASTTRRNTEAF
TRBD1,13,few,TRBV12-3/TRBV12-4,ASSRRQGSGYGYT
NA,10,many,TRBV7-2,ASSLIVGEQF
NA,13,few,TRBV20-1,SARTAEAYNSPLH
TRBD2,11,NA,TRBV4-1,ASSVRLAETQY
NA,11,NA,TRBV7-3,ARSSPGFQPQH
NA,13,few,TRBV7-3,ASSSLGPPNTEAF
TRBD2,11,NA,TRBV20-1,SGEGSNTGELF
NA,12,NA,TRBV2,ASSDGMNTGELF
NA,14,few,TRBV15,ATSTNEAQEPYEQY
NA,12,many,TRBV7-2,ASSTRRGGETQY
NA,11,NA,TRBV6-5,ASSYPGQSEAF
NA,13,few,TRBV6-5,ASSYSVYSRGTQY
TRBD1,12,few,TRBV6-5,ASSYQTGSGTIY